Following are 27 T cell receptor beta chains from one sample sequenced in a study of T cell responses to AZD1222 COVID-19 vaccine. Generated by immunoSEQ multiplex PCR, the TCRdb table keeps only in-frame clones and is missing some. The sample consists of fewer than 75,000 clones, about 93% of them appearing once. The sample was peripheral blood, taken 28 days after the second dose of the MenACWY control vaccine. The receptors shown here come from an adult who received the MenACWY meningococcal vaccine as a control.

This rearrangement joins TRBV7-9 to TRBJ1-1; D not certain. There are 13 residues in the CDR3. Germline CDR1 reads SEHNR; CDR2 reads FQNEAQ (reference sequence). Trimming pared 4 bases from V and 2 bases from J, leaving 8 bases between. CDR3 nucleotide sequence: TGTGCCAGCAGCTCGTGGACTAACACTGAAGCTTTCTTT. It codes for CASSSWTNTEAFF.

Of note for this clone: Mismatch with germline at one junction end may stem from a read error. V is TRBV20-1 and J is TRBJ1-2, with TRBD1 identical over 7 bases. The germline V gene has CDR1 DFQATT and CDR2 SNEGSKA (reference sequence). The CDR3 is 11 amino acids. The CDR3 sequence is CSATGTADPLF. The CDR3 nucleotides read TGCAGTGCTACCGGGACAGCGGATCCGCTCTTC.

The gene calls are TRBV6-5 and TRBJ1-6, with D perhaps TRBD1 (6 bases). Germline V gives CDR1 MNHEY, CDR2 SVGAGI. The CDR3 totals 15 residues. Trimming cost V 8 bases and J 5 bases, with 16 bases left between them. This CDR3 reads CASRALDSHNSPLHF. The CDR3 DNA reads TGTGCCAGCCGAGCGCTGGACAGTCATAATTCACCCCTCCACTTT.

J is TRBJ2-7 and V is TRBV2, with 7 bases aligning to TRBD2. This CDR3 region has 12 residues. Germline CDR1 is SNHLY and CDR2 is FYNNEI. V was clipped by 7 bases and J by 9 bases; unmatched bases: 9. CDR3 loop: CASMGTIRGQYF. The CDR3 DNA follows: TGTGCCAGCATGGGGACTATCCGTGGGCAGTACTTC.

The rearrangement uses TRBV30 and TRBJ1-4; tentative D call: TRBD1 (6 bases). V was cut by 6 bases and J by 8 bases, with 13 bases left in between. Per the germline V gene, CDR1 is GTSNPN and CDR2 is SVGIG (reference sequence). The CDR3 extends over 12 amino acids. The CDR3 sequence is CACKTGNEKLFF. The CDR3 region has the DNA TGTGCCTGTAAAACAGGGAACGAAAAACTGTTTTTT.

This clone showed up just once. The chain couples TRBV6-6 to TRBJ1-5, with 7 bases matching TRBD1. Per germline, CDR1 MNHNY and CDR2 SVGAGI (reference sequence). J was trimmed by 11 bases and V by 6 bases; bases with no gene match: 10. The CDR3 extends over 13 amino acids. The CDR3 spells CASRDLTGVAQHF. The DNA for the CDR3 is TGTGCCAGCAGGGACTTAACAGGGGTGGCCCAGCATTTT.

The rearrangement joins TRBV5-1 to TRBJ1-1, with a tentative D call TRBD1 (5 bases). The CDR3 spans 13 residues. The V end was cut by 3 bases, the J end by 4 bases, with 10 bases between. Germline CDR1 reads SGHRS; CDR2 reads YFSETQ. In DNA form, the CDR3 reads TGCGCCAGCAGCTCCAGGGTGAGCACTGAAGCTTTCTTT. It yields the protein CASSSRVSTEAFF.

The V and J genes are TRBV27 and TRBJ1-1; D gene unclear. The germline V and J ends were trimmed by 0 bases and 3 bases, with 17 bases remaining between them. Germline CDR1 and CDR2: MNHEY and SMNVEV (reference sequence). This CDR3 is built from 17 residues. The CDR3 loop reads CASSLSRARGIDTEAFF. CDR3 coding DNA: TGTGCCAGCAGTTTATCGAGGGCGCGGGGTATCGACACTGAAGCTTTCTTT.

This chain connects TRBV5-1 to TRBJ2-1, with TRBD2 matching over 8 bases. J gave up 0 bases and V 4 bases, and 12 bases lay outside the gene matches. Germline lookup yields CDR1 SGHRS and CDR2 YFSETQ. This CDR3 has 18 amino acids. Here the CDR3 reads CASSPQSGRPISYNEQFF. The CDR3 region has the DNA TGCGCCAGCAGCCCCCAGAGCGGGAGACCGATCTCCTACAATGAGCAGTTCTTC.

This chain links TRBV6-2 or TRBV6-3 with TRBJ1-5; D unclear. V lost 0 bases, J lost 3 bases, and 18 bases lay in between. CDR3 length: 18 residues. Germline CDR1 and CDR2: MNHEY and SVGEGT. Written as DNA, the CDR3 is TGTGCCAGCAGTTACTCACCGCGCCTTTTTATGGCCAATCAGCCCCAGCATTTT. Translation: CASSYSPRLFMANQPQHF.

Only one count was recorded for this clone. This chain uses TRBV18 with TRBJ2-4, with a weak D call TRBD2 (5 bases). Germline CDR1 reads KGHSH; CDR2 reads LQKENI. The CDR3 is 16 amino acids. The ends were cut back, 2 bases at V and 8 bases at J, with 19 bases in the middle. The CDR3 sequence: CASSPLAAGQADIQYF. CDR3 in DNA: TGTGCCAGCTCACCATTGGCGGCGGGCCAAGCCGACATTCAGTACTTC.

This rearrangement joins TRBV7-3 to TRBJ2-1; 9 nucleotides line up with TRBD1. CDR1 is SGHTA and CDR2 is FQGTGA in the germline V gene. J lost 7 bases, V lost 3 bases, and 22 bases had no gene match. CDR3 length: 20 residues. The CDR3, as DNA: TGTGCCAGCAGCTTGGGATCGGGACAGGGCTCCGTTTTACTAGCAAATGAGCAGTTCTTC. Translated, it gives CASSLGSGQGSVLLANEQFF.

This clone has only one observation. The gene calls are TRBV12-3 or TRBV12-4 and TRBJ1-2; TRBD1 aligns across 10 bases. The V gene end was trimmed by 7 bases and the J gene end by 8 bases; junction bases not matched to a gene: 4. This CDR3 is built from 12 residues. The CDR3 DNA follows: TGTGCCAGCAAGGGACAGGGGAACGGCTACACCTTC. Protein: CASKGQGNGYTF.

The chain recombines TRBV7-2 with TRBJ1-2; D is perhaps TRBD1 (6 bases). Looked up from germline, CDR1 is SGHTA and CDR2 is FQGNSA. This CDR3 spans 14 amino acids. Trimming pared 1 base from V and 3 bases from J, leaving 9 bases between. The CDR3 spells CASSLEQGDYGYTF. The CDR3 DNA is TGTGCCAGCAGCTTAGAACAGGGTGACTATGGCTACACCTTC.

The chain has TRBV19 and TRBJ2-1, with D perhaps matching TRBD2 (5 bases). Germline CDR1 LNHDA, CDR2 SQIVND (reference sequence). Trimming cost V 0 bases and J 6 bases, with 15 bases left between them. There are 16 residues in the CDR3. This chain's CDR3 is CASSIDRGSGSNEQFF. For the CDR3, the DNA is TGTGCCAGTAGTATAGATCGTGGGAGTGGAAGCAATGAGCAGTTCTTC. Combining the CDR3 with reference TRBV19 and TRBJ2-1 gives the whole variable domain DGGITQSPKYLFRKEGQNVTLSCEQNLNHDAMYWYRQDPGQGLRLIYYSQIVNDFQKGDIAEGYSVSREKKESFPLTVTSAQKNPTAFYLCASSIDRGSGSNEQFFGPGTRLTVL.

This chain uses TRBV18 with TRBJ1-4, with D tentatively TRBD1 (5 bases). The CDR3 totals 16 residues. Deletions cut 0 bases from V and 4 bases from J, with 12 bases between. CDR1 is KGHSH and CDR2 is LQKENI in the germline V gene. For the CDR3, the DNA is TGTGCCAGCTCACCACCTACGGGGCTTCATAATGAAAAACTGTTTTTT. Translation: CASSPPTGLHNEKLFF.

The chain has TRBV7-2 and TRBJ2-1; 13 nucleotides align to TRBD2. Looked up from germline, CDR1 is SGHTA and CDR2 is FQGNSA. After removal of 4 bases from V and 10 bases from J, the junction contained 7 bases not matched to a gene. CDR3 length: 15 residues. The CDR3 DNA reads as TGTGCCAGCAGCTCTCGACTAGCGGGAGGACCCGAGCAGTTCTTC. Protein sequence: CASSSRLAGGPEQFF.

The chain employs TRBV3-1 (or the pseudogene TRBV3-2) and TRBJ2-5; D may be TRBD2 (5 bases). The CDR3 sequence is 15 residues long. Germline CDR1 LGHDT, CDR2 YNNKEL (reference sequence). Trimming took 4 bases from V and 5 from J, leaving 17 bases between them. The CDR3 region is CASSPGERERETQYF. The CDR3 nucleotides are TGTGCCAGCAGCCCCGGCGAGAGGGAGAGGGAGACCCAGTACTTC.

The chain links TRBV5-1 to TRBJ2-7; maybe TRBD2 (5 bases). Trimming shortened V by 6 bases and J by 1 base, and 11 bases separated the two germline ends. The germline gives CDR1 SGHRS, CDR2 YFSETQ. The CDR3 is 13 amino acids. In DNA form, the CDR3 reads TGCGCCAGCAAGGAGGTCCAGTCCTACGAGCAGTACTTC. Translating it yields CASKEVQSYEQYF.

About this clone itself: One end of the junction does not line up with germline, which may come from a read error. This chain uses TRBV28 with TRBJ2-7; possibly TRBD2 for D (6 bases). Germline loops: CDR1 MDHEN, CDR2 SYDVKM. The CDR3 length is 12 residues. In DNA form, the CDR3 reads TGTGCCAGCTGTTTGGAGGGCTACGAGCAGTACTTC. Amino acid sequence: CASCLEGYEQYF.

The V call is TRBV2, the J call TRBJ2-7, with a possible D match to TRBD2 (5 bases). Germline V gene lookup returns CDR1 SNHLY and CDR2 FYNNEI. The V gene lost 4 bases and the J gene lost 2 bases, with 12 bases spanning the gap. CDR3 length equals 14 residues. In DNA form, the CDR3 reads TGTGCCAGCAGTGTTCGGGTCGGGGCCTACGAGCAGTACTTC. Its protein product is CASSVRVGAYEQYF.

The chain has TRBV7-6 and TRBJ1-6; D gene unclear. The ends were cut back, 5 bases at V and 0 bases at J, with 8 bases in the middle. CDR1 SGHVS and CDR2 FNYEAQ come from the germline V gene. The CDR3 totals 15 residues. The CDR3: CASSGEGSYNSPLHF. DNA for the CDR3: TGTGCCAGCAGCGGGGAGGGCTCCTATAATTCACCCCTCCACTTT. Supplemented by reference TRBV7-6 and TRBJ1-6, the full variable domain reads GAGVSQSPRYKVTKRGQDVALRCDPISGHVSLYWYRQALGQGPEFLTYFNYEAQQDKSGLPNDRFSAERPEGSISTLTIQRTEQRDSAMYRCASSGEGSYNSPLHFGNGTRLTVT.

This rearrangement joins TRBV27 to TRBJ2-5; TRBD2 agrees at 9 bases. Losses at the gene ends were 3 bases for V and 6 bases for J; bases not matched to a gene: 5. The germline V gene has CDR1 MNHEY and CDR2 SMNVEV (reference sequence). The CDR3 runs to 14 residues. The CDR3 coding sequence is TGTGCCAGCAGTTTTCTAGCGGGAATAAAGACCCAGTACTTC. Its translation is CASSFLAGIKTQYF.

The chain combines TRBV24-1 with TRBJ1-4; D remains unclear. Trimming pared 3 bases from V and 8 bases from J, leaving 6 bases between. CDR3 size: 12 residues. CDR1 KGHDR and CDR2 SFDVKD come from the germline V gene. CDR3 DNA: TGTGCCACCAGTGATGACAAGGAAAAACTGTTTTTT. Residues: CATSDDKEKLFF.

V gene TRBV11-2 combines with J gene TRBJ2-7, with a weak D call TRBD2 (5 bases). CDR1 and CDR2 (germline): SGHAT, FQNNGV. V gave up 7 bases and J gave up 4 bases, with 8 bases separating them. The CDR3 consists of 11 residues. The CDR3 sequence is CASTGLYEQYF. The CDR3, as DNA: TGTGCCAGCACCGGACTTTACGAGCAGTACTTC. The variable domain in full, completed from reference TRBV11-2 and TRBJ2-7, reads EAGVAQSPRYKIIEKRQSVAFWCNPISGHATLYWYQQILGQGPKLLIQFQNNGVVDDSQLPKDRFSAERLKGVDSTLKIQPAKLEDSAVYLCASTGLYEQYFGPGTRLTVT.

The chain links TRBV4-3 to TRBJ2-3, with 9 bases lining up with TRBD2. Germline V gene data show CDR1 as LGHNA and CDR2 as YSLEER. The CDR3 runs to 16 residues. With 1 base clipped from V and 3 bases from J, the junction kept 5 bases outside the gene matches. The CDR3 coding sequence is TGCGCCAGCAGCCAAGCGGCGGGAGGGGGGACAGATACGCAGTATTTT. This gives the protein CASSQAAGGGTDTQYF.

The chain recombines TRBV27 with TRBJ1-1; TRBD1 might be the D (5 bases). V shed 2 bases and J shed 1 base, with 11 bases lying between them. The CDR3 consists of 15 residues. Germline CDR1 is MNHEY and CDR2 is SMNVEV (reference sequence). The CDR3 loop reads CASSLIFGGNTEAFF. The CDR3 nucleotides are TGTGCCAGCAGTTTAATATTTGGGGGGAACACTGAAGCTTTCTTT.